A single sample is the source of the 24 T cell receptor beta chains below, sequenced in a study of blood T cell repertoires in COVID-19. Libraries were prepared by immunoSEQ multiplex PCR; TCRdb keeps only in-frame clonotypes and omits some of them. The table shows about 80,000 clones, with around 81% occurring only once. What was sequenced was peripheral blood. These receptors all come from a human donor in a cohort sampled during active COVID-19.

This chain joins TRBV5-1 and TRBJ2-1, with a tentative D call TRBD1 (5 bases). V was pared by 0 bases and J by 4 bases, with 5 bases between. CDR1 SGHRS and CDR2 YFSETQ come from the germline V gene. This CDR3 is 13 amino acids long. The CDR3 is CASSLGQYNEQFF. CDR3 bases: TGCGCCAGCAGCTTGGGACAGTACAATGAGCAGTTCTTC. Full variable domain (missing parts from reference TRBV5-1 and TRBJ2-1): KAGVTQTPRYLIKTRGQQVTLSCSPISGHRSVSWYQQTPGQGLQFLFEYFSETQRNKGNFPGRFSGRQFSNSRSEMNVSTLELGDSALYLCASSLGQYNEQFFGPGTRLTVL.

The chain is built from TRBV7-8 and TRBJ1-5; D not resolved. V lost 4 bases to trimming and J lost 4 bases, with 20 bases between them. There are 17 residues in the CDR3. Germline CDR1 SGHVS, CDR2 FQNEAQ. CDR3 in amino acids: CASSSPRGSGLNQPQHF. CDR3 nucleotides: TGTGCCAGCAGCTCCCCCCGAGGGTCGGGATTGAATCAGCCCCAGCATTTT.

The rearrangement uses TRBV11-2 and TRBJ2-7, with D unclear. Germline-derived CDR1 and CDR2 are SGHAT and FQNNGV. Trimming cost V 0 bases and J 1 base, with 13 bases left between them. The CDR3 totals 16 residues. The CDR3 sequence is CASSLDRSAWSYEQYV. The CDR3, as DNA: TGTGCCAGCAGCTTAGACCGGTCCGCCTGGTCCTACGAGCAGTACGTC.

The chain has TRBV25-1 and TRBJ2-1; D not resolved. Germline CDR1 MGHDK, CDR2 SYGVNS. The length of the CDR3 is 11 residues. Trimming shortened V by 4 bases and J by 10 bases, and 8 bases separated the two germline ends. CDR3 DNA sequence: TGTGCCAGCAGTGTTAGTGCCGAGCAGTTCTTC. Translation gives CASSVSAEQFF. Drawing the rest from reference TRBV25-1 and TRBJ2-1, the complete variable domain is EADIYQTPRYLVIGTGKKITLECSQTMGHDKMYWYQQDPGMELHLIHYSYGVNSTEKGDLSSESTVSRIRTEHFPLTLESARPSHTSQYLCASSVSAEQFFGPGTRLTVL.

This clone was seen ten or more times. The rearrangement links TRBV6-6 to TRBJ2-1; TRBD2 aligns across 9 bases. Germline V gene lookup returns CDR1 MNHNY and CDR2 SVGAGI (reference sequence). J gave up 0 bases and V 5 bases, and 8 bases lay outside the gene matches. This CDR3 contains 17 residues. The CDR3 loop reads CASSPLAGGSSYNEQFF. DNA for the CDR3: TGTGCCAGCAGTCCTCTCGCGGGGGGGAGCTCCTACAATGAGCAGTTCTTC.

This clone was counted a few times. This sequence joins TRBV10-2 and TRBJ2-7; the D gene is possibly TRBD1 (5 bases). CDR1 is WSHSY and CDR2 is SAAADI in the germline V gene. The CDR3 consists of 14 residues. V lost 4 bases and J lost 0, with 10 bases in between. CDR3: CASSGTRNSYEQYF. CDR3 DNA: TGCGCCAGCAGTGGGACACGGAACTCCTACGAGCAGTACTTC.

In this sample, this clone turned up once. V gene TRBV11-2 combines with J gene TRBJ1-1, with a weak D call TRBD1 (6 bases). The V gene's germline CDR1 is SGHAT and CDR2 FQNNGV. The CDR3 runs to 17 residues. V lost 1 base to trimming and J lost 0 bases, with 15 bases between them. This chain's CDR3 is CASSLGGRGPMNTEAFF. CDR3 nucleotide sequence: TGTGCCAGCAGCTTAGGGGGCAGGGGACCCATGAACACTGAAGCTTTCTTT.

The chain carries TRBV5-8 and TRBJ2-1; 9 nucleotides agree with TRBD2. Looked up from germline, CDR1 is SGHTS and CDR2 is YDEGEE. V lost 5 bases to trimming and J lost 3 bases; unmatched junction nucleotides: 9. The length of the CDR3 is 16 residues. CDR3: CASSFPTTSGYNEQFF. The CDR3 nucleotides read TGTGCCAGCAGTTTCCCCACGACTAGCGGCTACAATGAGCAGTTCTTC.

The chain uses TRBV11-2 and TRBJ2-1; TRBD2 aligns across 7 bases. V was clipped by 4 bases and J by 5 bases; unmatched bases: 8. Per the germline V gene, CDR1 is SGHAT and CDR2 is FQNNGV. The CDR3 is made up of 15 amino acids. This CDR3 reads CASSSGAGTHNEQFF. CDR3 DNA sequence: TGTGCCAGCAGCTCGGGAGCGGGGACCCACAATGAGCAGTTCTTC. Full variable domain (rest looked up from reference TRBV11-2 and TRBJ2-1): EAGVAQSPRYKIIEKRQSVAFWCNPISGHATLYWYQQILGQGPKLLIQFQNNGVVDDSQLPKDRFSAERLKGVDSTLKIQPAKLEDSAVYLCASSSGAGTHNEQFFGPGTRLTVL.

The sample holds a few counts of this clone. This chain uses TRBV15 with TRBJ1-2; tentative D call: TRBD1 (5 bases). This CDR3 spans 14 amino acids. V lost 2 bases and J lost 2, with 9 bases in between. CDR1 LNHNV and CDR2 YYDKDF come from the germline V gene (reference sequence). CDR3 in DNA: TGTGCCACCAGCAGATCAGACAGAAACTATGGCTACACCTTC. Protein: CATSRSDRNYGYTF.

This sequence joins TRBV4-1 and TRBJ2-3, with unresolved D. This CDR3 region has 16 residues. Germline V lookup: CDR1 MGHRA, CDR2 YSYEKL. Trimming took 1 base from V and 2 from J, leaving 13 bases between them. CDR3 nucleotides: TGCGCCAGCAGCCAAGGCCTTAGAGAAAACACAGATACGCAGTATTTT. Protein sequence: CASSQGLRENTDTQYF.

The gene calls are TRBV5-6 and TRBJ1-6; possible D gene TRBD1, 5 bases. Germline assignment: CDR1 SGHDT and CDR2 YYEEEE. V was shortened by 2 bases and J by 9 bases, with 12 bases between the two germline ends. The CDR3 extends over 14 amino acids. CDR3 nucleotide sequence: TGTGCCAGCAGCTTAGGGGAAGGGCGTTCACCCCTCCACTTT. This translates into CASSLGEGRSPLHF.

V gene TRBV27 combines with J gene TRBJ2-3; no clear D. The CDR3 totals 14 residues. The germline CDR1 and CDR2 sequences are MNHEY and SMNVEV (reference sequence). The germline V and J ends were trimmed by 6 bases and 2 bases, with 12 bases remaining between them. The chain's CDR3 is CASREISFTDTQYF. In DNA form, the CDR3 reads TGTGCCAGCAGGGAGATTTCCTTCACAGATACGCAGTATTTT.

V and J are TRBV14 and TRBJ1-6; 7 bases are a match to TRBD1. Per germline, CDR1 SGHDN and CDR2 FVKESK. V gave up 3 bases and J gave up 7 bases; unmatched junction bases: 6. The length of the CDR3 is 15 residues. This CDR3 is CASSHLTGLNSPLHF. CDR3 nucleotide sequence: TGTGCCAGCAGCCATTTGACAGGGTTAAATTCACCCCTCCACTTT.

V gene TRBV2 combines with J gene TRBJ2-7; 8 bases fit TRBD2. The V segment lost 7 bases and the J segment 9 bases; nucleotides outside the gene matches: 8. The CDR3 length is 12 residues. Germline lookup yields CDR1 SNHLY and CDR2 FYNNEI. CDR3 DNA sequence: TGTGCCAGCAAGGCGGGGGGATTGCGGCAGTACTTC. It translates to CASKAGGLRQYF.

The V call is TRBV18, the J call TRBJ2-7, with 10 bases matching TRBD1. Trimming took 3 bases from V and 3 from J; bases not matched to a gene: 11. The CDR3 extends over 17 amino acids. In germline, CDR1 is KGHSH, CDR2 LQKENI. The CDR3 region has the DNA TGTGCCAGCTCACCCGTTGTGGGACAGGGGCTTTTCTACGAGCAGTACTTC. This translates into CASSPVVGQGLFYEQYF.

The chain links TRBV10-3 to TRBJ2-7; D not resolved. Per germline, CDR1 ENHRY and CDR2 SYGVKD. The CDR3 is made up of 11 amino acids. V dropped 3 bases and J dropped 6 bases, with 6 bases sitting between them. The CDR3 here is CAISESFEQYF. The CDR3 DNA reads TGTGCCATCAGTGAATCATTCGAGCAGTACTTC.

In DNA form, the CDR3 reads TGTGCCAGCAGCCAAGGAGCAGGTTATAGCAATCAGCCCCAGCATTTT. This gives the protein CASSQGAGYSNQPQHF. This chain uses TRBV3-1 (or the pseudogene TRBV3-2) with TRBJ1-5; the D is unclear. V was cut by 1 base and J by 0 bases, with 10 bases left in between. This CDR3 has 16 amino acids. Germline CDR1 and CDR2: LGHDT and YNNKEL (reference sequence).

The rearrangement joins TRBV27 to TRBJ2-4; D is unclear. The length of the CDR3 is 15 residues. Germline V CDR1 and CDR2: MNHEY, SMNVEV (reference sequence). V lost 0 bases, J lost 0 bases, and 6 bases lay in between. For the CDR3, the DNA is TGTGCCAGCAGTTTATCGAAACTAGCCAAAAACATTCAGTACTTC. Protein: CASSLSKLAKNIQYF.

This clone was seen only once. The chain couples TRBV6-2 or TRBV6-3 to TRBJ1-5; no clear D. Germline-derived CDR1 and CDR2 are MNHEY and SVGEGT. CDR3 length: 15 residues. V lost 2 bases and J 0 bases, leaving 8 bases between the germline ends. The CDR3 reads CASSYRSYSNQPQHF. The CDR3 DNA follows: TGTGCCAGCAGTTACAGGAGTTATAGCAATCAGCCCCAGCATTTT.

This clone appeared a single time. The chain has TRBV15 and TRBJ1-5, with 8 bases aligning to TRBD1. The germline CDR1 and CDR2 sequences are LNHNV and YYDKDF (reference sequence). This CDR3 is built from 16 residues. V trimming: 0 bases; J trimming: 6 bases; junction bases outside the gene matches: 7. In nucleotides, the CDR3 is TGTGCCACCAGCAGAGAAGACAGGGGTCGGGGTCAGCCCCAGCATTTT. Protein: CATSREDRGRGQPQHF.

V and J are TRBV6-1 and TRBJ2-3; 8 bases match TRBD1. V trimming: 3 bases; J trimming: 6 bases; junction bases outside the gene matches: 8. The germline CDR1 and CDR2 sequences are MNHNS and SASEGT. This CDR3 comprises 15 residues. The CDR3 loop is CASSDAGGAVDTQYF. As DNA, the CDR3 is TGTGCCAGCAGTGACGCAGGGGGCGCAGTCGATACGCAGTATTTT.

This clone was detected once. This sequence joins TRBV30 and TRBJ2-1; D may be TRBD1 (5 bases). Trimming stripped 1 base from V and 2 bases from J, with 9 bases between. The CDR3 has 14 amino acids. The germline gives CDR1 GTSNPN, CDR2 SVGIG (reference sequence). The CDR3 region is CAWSGQGPYNEQFF. The CDR3 DNA reads TGTGCCTGGAGTGGGCAGGGCCCCTACAATGAGCAGTTCTTC.

This clone has a handful of counts. The chain recombines TRBV5-4 with TRBJ1-1; D not resolved. Germline values: CDR1 SGHNT, CDR2 YYREEE (reference sequence). This CDR3 spans 13 amino acids. The V end lost 4 bases, the J end lost 8 bases, and 15 bases lay between the germline ends. Written as DNA, the CDR3 is TGTGCCAGCAGCCTGGTGGGGTCTAGCGAAGCTTTCTTT. Its protein product is CASSLVGSSEAFF.